The 3 T cell receptor beta chains given below trace back to one sample, sequenced in a study of CD8+CD57+ T cells in acquired aplastic anemia. Investigators profiled TCR beta VDJ and CDR3 from genomic DNA template. MiXCR was run by TCRdb on the reads, yielding one entry per CDR3 protein. Altogether about 64,000 distinct CDR3 sequences are present, less than 65% being singletons, with the ten largest covering 2.5%. The sequenced sample was sorted CD4+, CD8+, or CD8+CD57+ T cells (not recorded which) from PBMCs. These receptors were taken from a human donor in good health, serving as a control.

This clonotype was counted at least ten times. The chain couples TRBV27 to TRBJ2-3; D unresolved. CDR3 length equals 16 residues. Trimming cost V 2 bases and J 3 bases, with 15 bases left between them. CDR1 and CDR2 (germline): MNHEY, SMNVEV (reference sequence). The CDR3 DNA reads as TGTGCCAGCAGTTTAATGACTCCCCGTGGGACAGATACGCAGTATTTT. Translated, it gives CASSLMTPRGTDTQYF.

This clonotype was recorded many times. The chain combines TRBV6-1 with TRBJ1-1; a possible D gene is TRBD1 (6 bases). Between the trimmed V and J ends, which lost 5 bases and 0 bases, there was a span of 10 bases. Germline V gene data show CDR1 as MNHNS and CDR2 as SASEGT. This CDR3 comprises 14 residues. CDR3 in DNA: TGTGCCAGCAGTATAGGGGGGCTGAACACTGAAGCTTTCTTT. It translates to CASSIGGLNTEAFF.

V gene TRBV14 combines with J gene TRBJ2-1, with 9 bases aligning to TRBD2. There are 18 residues in the CDR3. V shed 8 bases, J shed 2 bases, and the junction held 16 bases outside the gene matches. Germline CDR1 reads SGHDN; CDR2 reads FVKESK. CDR3 protein: CASSAKDLAGPTYNEQFF. The CDR3 region has the DNA TGTGCCAGCTCAGCCAAGGATCTAGCGGGACCCACCTACAATGAGCAGTTCTTC.